This TCR beta chain was recorded in a study of resident and recirculating memory T cells in vitiligo. CDR3 size: 23 residues. Germline CDR1 is SGHRS and CDR2 is YFSETQ. Unmatched junction bases numbered 22, after V lost 2 bases and J lost 1 base. Broader study findings: Different lesions suggested infiltration by different T cell clones.

Regarding this clone: Its target is not known.

TCRdb keeps only in-frame clones here, not all; method: immunoSEQ multiplex PCR. The sample includes roughly 76,000 clones, more than 85% of them seen just once. Sequencing used blood. This chain joins TRBV5-1 and TRBJ2-3; 13 nucleotides match TRBD2. The TCR comes from a male donor with vitiligo. In nucleotides, the CDR3 is TGCGCCAGCAGCTTACACGACTTAAGGGTCCGACTAGCGGGGGGACCCGGCACAGATACGCAGTATTTT. This translates into CASSLHDLRVRLAGGPGTDTQYF.